Sequencing of this TCR beta chain was carried out in a study of TIL therapy for anti-PD-1-resistant metastatic lung cancer. Study-wide context: Median patient age was nearly 55, ranging roughly 38-75 years. Median tumor mutation burden was under 1.6 mutations per megabase.

In this sample, this clone turned up many times. As yet, its antigen is unknown. Whole-study results and caveats: Compared with baseline intratumoral T cells, expanded TIL cultures were more clonal and less diverse (around 5.7% vs 31%).

CDR1 is SGDLS and CDR2 is YYNGEE in the germline V gene. This CDR3 has 15 amino acids. Deletions cut 0 bases from V and 4 bases from J, with 13 bases between. The immunoSEQ assay was v3. Produced via immunoSEQ multiplex PCR; TCRdb's table is partial and in-frame only. The sample contains around 45,000 clones, over 65% of which appear only once. This sample's time point: pre-treatment sample, taken before nivolumab and TIL therapy. Pleural nodules or supraclavicular lymph nodes made up most of the excised metastases sampled. This TCR derives from a person aged 25-85 years with non-small cell lung cancer. The sequences come from tumor tissue, collected at baseline. The chain couples TRBV9 to TRBJ2-5, with D possibly being TRBD1 (5 bases). The CDR3, as DNA: TGTGCCAGCAGCGTAGAGGTACAGGCGGCAGAGACCCAGTACTTC. Its translation: CASSVEVQAAETQYF.